This TCR beta chain was retrieved from a study of blood T cell repertoires in COVID-19. Background on the study: Whether acute or convalescent, the COVID-19 samples came from the United States, Italy and Spain. Nucleic acid was either cDNA or gDNA, and it came from T cells, B-cell-depleted T cells, or PBMCs.

This clone was observed once. Per the original data handling: Estimates of nucleated cell counts were drawn from the amplification of reference gene primers. The repertoire was sequenced with immunoSEQ multiplex PCR; TCRdb's copy has only in-frame clones and lacks some. That table gives V, J and clone size, and the DNA gave D and trimming. There are hundreds of thousands of clones in the sample; over 75% occur only once, and about 9.1% lies in the top ten. The TCR originated in a human donor in a cohort sampled during active COVID-19. Material: peripheral blood.

The DNA for the CDR3 is TGTGCCAGCAGCTACCGGGACGGGGGGCCCTACGAGCAGTACTTC. Its protein is CASSYRDGGPYEQYF. V is TRBV3-1 (or the pseudogene TRBV3-2) and J is TRBJ2-7; D is perhaps TRBD2 (7 bases). V was trimmed by 5 bases and J by 2 bases, leaving 16 bases between them. Germline V gives CDR1 LGHDT, CDR2 YNNKEL (reference sequence). The CDR3 runs 15 residues.